These T cell receptor beta chains were read from a single sample in a study of shared clonotypes between healthy human individuals. Data came from immunoSEQ multiplex PCR; TCRdb stores just in-frame clones and leaves some out. Of about 2.1 million clones listed, roughly 93% are singletons. The sample consisted of naive CD8+ T cells from PBMCs. The receptors derive from a man in his late teens or twenties in good health. Some clones in this sample may be carry-over from other donors' samples. CDR3s include the opening cysteine and the closing phenylalanine or tryptophan. A D gene is named only where the DNA matches it firmly. Clone size, where shown, is once, few, many, or a class for clones that have expanded.

>TRBJ2-1|TRBV4-3|-|-
TGCGCCAGCAGCCAAGATCATCGGCGGGCCTCCTACAATGAGCAGTTCTTC
CASSQDHRRASYNEQFF
>TRBJ1-1|TRBV5-6|-|-
TGTGCCAGCAGCGCGGGCGGGGGCTTGACTGAAGCTTTCTTT
CASSAGGGLTEAFF
>TRBJ1-2|TRBV14|TRBD1|-
TGTGCCAGCAGCCCGGACAGGGACTATGGCTACACCTTC
CASSPDRDYGYTF
>TRBJ2-1|TRBV30|-|-
TGTGCCTGGACCCCCAGCGCGGGCGAGCAGTTCTTC
CAWTPSAGEQFF
>TRBJ1-4|TRBV19|-|-
TGTGCCACCGGTATTAGGGGGACGGCGTATGAAAAACTGTTTTTT
CATGIRGTAYEKLFF
>TRBJ2-7|TRBV28|TRBD1|-
TGTGCCAGCAGCACAGGACAGGGGGCCTCCTACGAGCAGTACTTC
CASSTGQGASYEQYF
>TRBJ2-7|TRBV25-1|-|-
-
CASSSSGQGYEQYF
>TRBJ2-1|TRBV6-5|TRBD2|-
TGTGCCAGCACCGCGCGGGAGTACAATGAGCAGTTCTTC
CASTAREYNEQFF
>TRBJ2-1|TRBV27|-|-
TGTGCCAGCAGTTTATCGGGTCCCTACAATGAGCAGTTCTTC
CASSLSGPYNEQFF
>TRBJ1-3|TRBV7-3|-|-
TGTGCCAGCAGCTTAACAGGGTCTGGAAACACCATATATTTT
CASSLTGSGNTIYF
>TRBJ1-1|TRBV28|TRBD1|-
TGTGCCAGCAGTCGATTGGACAGGGGGCGATCTGAAGCTTTCTTT
CASSRLDRGRSEAFF
>TRBJ2-7|TRBV10-1|-|-
TGCGCCAGCAGTGAGGGAAGGGAGCAGTACTTC
CASSEGREQYF
>TRBJ2-7|TRBV27|-|-
TGTGCCAGCAGGACAGCCGCCGAGCAGTACTTC
CASRTAAEQYF
>TRBJ2-2|TRBV21-1|-|-
TGTGCCAGCAGAACCACCAGGCCGGGACAGAGGACTAGCGGGGCTAGGAACACCGGGGAGCTGTTTTTT
CASRTTRPGQRTSGARNTGELFF
>TRBJ1-2|TRBV25-1|-|-
TGTGCCAGCAGTCCCCGGGCCGCCTGGGGCTACACCTTC
CASSPRAAWGYTF
>TRBJ2-7|TRBV16|TRBD1|once
TGTGCCAGCAGCCACACTAGGATGGCACAGGGGGCCTACGAGCAGTACTTC
CASSHTRMAQGAYEQYF
>TRBJ2-7|TRBV7-3|-|-
TGTGCCAGCAGCTTACTCGGCGGAGCCTACGAGCAGTACTTC
CASSLLGGAYEQYF
>TRBJ1-1|TRBV28|-|few
TGTGCCAGCAACCCTTTGGACAGAATAAACACTGAAGCTTTCTTT
CASNPLDRINTEAFF
>TRBJ2-7|TRBV28|-|once
TGTGCCAGCATTGCCCGGGCTCGGTCCGAGCAGTACTTC
CASIARARSEQYF
>TRBJ2-1|TRBV7-8|-|-
TGTGCCAGCAGCGCCGGTGCGGAGAGGGGCTCCTACAATGAGCAGTTCTTC
CASSAGAERGSYNEQFF
>TRBJ2-2|TRBV10-2|-|once
TGCGCCAGCAGTGAGTCGGGCGTCCCCGGGGAGCTGTTTTTT
CASSESGVPGELFF
>TRBJ2-7|TRBV4-3|TRBD2|-
TGCGCCAGCAGCCCGGGGTGGGGACTAGCGGCCAGAGAGCAGTACTTC
CASSPGWGLAAREQYF
>TRBJ2-1|TRBV6-5|-|-
TGTGCCAGCAGTTACTCAGGGGGGGGCGCCTACAATGAGCAGTTCTTC
CASSYSGGGAYNEQFF
>TRBJ2-3|TRBV7-2|-|-
TGTGCCAGCAGCCTTGGGGGGACAGGGACTAGGCTAAGCACAGATACGCAGTATTTT
CASSLGGTGTRLSTDTQYF
>TRBJ2-7|TRBV7-8|-|-
TGTGCCAGCAGCTTAAGTCCCGCGGGGATCTCCTACGAGCAGTACTTC
CASSLSPAGISYEQYF